The clone carrying this TCR beta chain was counted many times. The antigen is not known. At the DNA level, this CDR3 is encoded by other sequences in the same sample as well. Clones were read by immunoSEQ multiplex PCR, and TCRdb kept only the in-frame ones, dropping some. Altogether over 40,000 clones were found in the sample, and no singletons occur. This sample was included in a study of T cell clonality in common variable immunodeficiency. Notes on the study in general: TCRbeta clonality was increased in CVID versus healthy controls. Fewer TCRbeta clones were shared among CVID subjects than controls.

The sequenced sample consisted of peripheral blood mononuclear cells. This clonotype was obtained from a person between 18 and 75 years old in good health.

The CDR3 DNA, read in part, is TGTGCCAGCAGTTTGACAGGCTACGAG. Residues: CASSLTGYE. The full CDR3 reads CASSLTGYEQYF. The rearrangement uses TRBV12-3 or TRBV12-4 and TRBJ2-7, with D tentatively TRBD1 (6 bases). The CDR3 end lies 3 residues beyond the end of the read and is filled in from the germline J gene. Trimming stripped 3 bases from V and 3 bases from J, with 6 bases between. CDR3 length: 12 residues.